These 4 T cell receptor beta chains share one sample of origin, sequenced in a study of T cells in Graves' hyperthyroidism and ophthalmopathy. Amplified TCR beta CDR3 regions derived from RNA transcripts. The HTBI primer set served for first-round RT-PCR of the TCR CDR3. One entry per CDR3 protein, called by TCRdb with MiXCR from the multiplex PCR reads. The table shows 400,000 to 500,000 distinct CDR3 sequences, with roughly 15% occurring only once. The sequenced sample consisted of blood. The source is a woman aged 18-30 years with Graves' hyperthyroidism.

This clonotype appeared a few times. The CDR3 spells CASSEEAGGRDTQYF. The CDR3 region has the DNA TGTGCCAGCAGTGAAGAGGCGGGGGGGCGAGATACGCAGTATTTT. This chain connects TRBV6-1 to TRBJ2-3; 9 bases map to TRBD2. Per germline, CDR1 MNHNS and CDR2 SASEGT. V gave up 1 base and J gave up 5 bases; unmatched junction bases: 4. This CDR3 contains 15 residues.

This clonotype was counted ten times or more. The chain links TRBV3-1 to TRBJ2-7, with D perhaps matching TRBD1 (5 bases). Trimming took 0 bases from V and 6 from J, leaving 9 bases between them. The length of the CDR3 is 13 residues. The germline CDR1 and CDR2 sequences are LGHDT and YNNKEL (reference sequence). CDR3 sequence reads: CASSQDGAAEQYF. CDR3 sequence (DNA): TGTGCCAGCAGCCAAGATGGGGCAGCCGAGCAGTACTTC.

This clonotype has ten or more counts. The V call is TRBV9, the J call TRBJ2-4; 8 nucleotides agree with TRBD1. V was pared by 0 bases and J by 2 bases, with 7 bases of the junction left unmatched. CDR3 length: 17 amino acids. The germline CDR1 and CDR2 sequences are SGDLS and YYNGEE. The CDR3 DNA follows: TGTGCCAGCAGCGTAGGAGGCAGGGGGCGAACCAAAAACATTCAGTACTTC. As protein: CASSVGGRGRTKNIQYF. Based on the CDR3 plus reference TRBV9 and TRBJ2-4, the full variable domain is DSGVTQTPKHLITATGQRVTLRCSPRSGDLSVYWYQQSLDQGLQFLIQYYNGEERAKGNILERFSAQQFPDLHSELNLSSLELGDSALYFCASSVGGRGRTKNIQYFGAGTRLSVL.

This clonotype was recorded a few times. The chain joins TRBV6-6 to TRBJ2-1; 7 nucleotides agree with TRBD2. This CDR3 is 15 amino acids long. Germline V lookup: CDR1 MNHNY, CDR2 SVGAGI (reference sequence). With V trimmed by 2 bases and J by 7 bases, 8 bases remained unmatched. The CDR3: CASSYGGGSGNEQFF. CDR3 DNA sequence: TGTGCCAGCAGTTACGGGGGAGGGTCCGGGAATGAGCAGTTCTTC.